The T cell receptor (beta chain) under discussion was sequenced for a study of T cell responses to AZD1222 COVID-19 vaccine. General study results and limits: Spike-specific TCR breadth and depth went up after people got two AZD1222 doses.

Remarks on this clone: Its target is unknown. Other DNA sequences in the same sample also yield this CDR3.

This table comes from immunoSEQ multiplex PCR, and its TCRdb copy is limited to in-frame clones, with some not included. The sample yields 140,000 to 150,000 clones, more than 80% seen once. V shed 6 bases and J shed 2 bases, with 10 bases lying between them. CDR1 MNHEY and CDR2 SVGAGI come from the germline V gene. CDR3 length: 14 amino acids. This TCR was recovered from an adult in good health. The rearrangement uses TRBV6-5 and TRBJ1-4, with D unclear. The sample here was peripheral blood, taken on day 0 of AZD1222 vaccination. CDR3 amino acids: CASSRGWTNEKLFF. CDR3 sequence (DNA): TGTGCCAGCAGCCGCGGCTGGACTAATGAAAAACTGTTTTTT.